One and the same sample provided the 28 T cell receptor beta chains below, sequenced in a study of beta chain features in type 1 diabetes. Expressed TCRB transcripts got sequenced, as all isolated RNA was reverse transcribed. Libraries were prepared by immunoSEQ multiplex PCR; TCRdb keeps only in-frame clonotypes and omits some of them. The sample contains about 320,000 clones, 12% to 15% of which appear only once. The sequenced sample consisted of central memory CD4+ T cells from blood. Source of these receptors: a man in his thirties or forties in good health.

This clone was observed a few times. The sample contains more than one DNA sequence encoding this CDR3. V is TRBV5-1 and J is TRBJ1-4, with unresolved D. The germline V and J ends were trimmed by 0 bases and 5 bases, with 8 bases remaining between them. The CDR3 runs 14 residues. The V gene's germline CDR1 is SGHRS and CDR2 YFSETQ. The CDR3: CASSLERANEKLFF. The CDR3, as DNA: TGCGCCAGCAGCTTGGAAAGAGCCAATGAAAAACTGTTTTTT.

The chain combines TRBV11-2 with TRBJ2-5; D is unresolved. The DNA end lines up better with TRBJ2-7; the J call may be wrong. CDR3 length: 14 amino acids. Germline-derived CDR1 and CDR2 are SGHAT and FQNNGV. In nucleotides, the CDR3 is TGTGCCAGCAGCTCATCGGACGGACCCTACGAGCAGTACTTC. It specifies CASSSSDGPYEQYF.

The table lists this clone with a few counts. The chain joins TRBV11-3 to TRBJ2-1; maybe TRBD1 (6 bases). CDR3 length: 15 amino acids. Deletions cut 6 bases from V and 8 bases from J, with 20 bases between. Germline-derived CDR1 and CDR2 are SGHNT and YENEEA. The CDR3 region is CASRGQTSGVYEQFF. CDR3 nucleotide sequence: TGTGCCAGCAGAGGACAGACCTCCGGCGTCTATGAGCAGTTCTTC.

This clone was seen only once. The junction and the germline gene differ at one end; a read error may be behind it. Distinct nucleotide sequences in the sample also encode this CDR3. J is TRBJ2-3 and V is TRBV5-4, with 7 bases aligning to TRBD2. The CDR3 sequence is 18 residues long. The germline gives CDR1 SGHNT, CDR2 YYREEE (reference sequence). For the CDR3, the DNA is TGCGCCAGCAGCCAAGATCTACTAAGGAGCGGGATTTCTGATACGCAGTATTTT. Translated, it gives CASSQDLLRSGISDTQYF.

V is TRBV9 and J is TRBJ1-5; TRBD1 might be the D (5 bases). With 3 bases removed from V and 5 bases from J, the gap between germline ends came to 12 bases. The CDR3 extends over 14 amino acids. Germline-derived CDR1 and CDR2 are SGDLS and YYNGEE. The DNA for the CDR3 is TGTGCCAGCAGCGGTGGACACCCCGATCAGCCCCAGCATTTT. Translation: CASSGGHPDQPQHF.

This clone was found many times. The rearrangement joins TRBV11-2 to TRBJ2-3; weak D call: TRBD2 (5 bases). The CDR3 totals 13 residues. Trimming stripped 5 bases from V and 6 bases from J, with 12 bases between. The germline V gene encodes CDR1 SGHAT and CDR2 FQNNGV. CDR3 amino acids: CASSVTVADTQYF. The CDR3 coding sequence is TGTGCCAGCAGCGTGACGGTAGCGGATACGCAGTATTTT.

In this sample, this clone turned up many times. The chain joins TRBV14 to TRBJ2-2, with 9 bases aligning to TRBD2. V shed 5 bases, J shed 4 bases, and the junction held 8 bases outside the gene matches. Germline V gene data show CDR1 as SGHDN and CDR2 as FVKESK. The CDR3 is 16 residues long. CDR3 bases: TGTGCCAGCAGCGCTAGACTAGCGGACACCACCGGGGAGCTGTTTTTT. Its translation is CASSARLADTTGELFF.

The chain carries TRBV11-2 and TRBJ2-3; maybe TRBD2 (5 bases). Germline CDR1 reads SGHAT; CDR2 reads FQNNGV. This CDR3 has 13 residues. V was trimmed by 3 bases and J by 2 bases, leaving 6 bases between them. CDR3 residues: CASSFGNTDTQYF. CDR3 sequence (DNA): TGTGCCAGCAGCTTCGGGAACACAGATACGCAGTATTTT.

V usage is TRBV7-2 and J usage is TRBJ1-2; 11 bases align to TRBD1. The junction had 6 bases not matched to a gene; V was cut back by 5 bases and J by 4 bases. Germline CDR1 and CDR2: SGHTA and FQGNSA. The CDR3 has 15 residues. CDR3: CASSRGQGAFYGYTF. The CDR3 DNA reads as TGTGCCAGCAGCAGAGGACAGGGGGCGTTCTATGGCTACACCTTC.

This clone was detected ten times or more. The rearrangement uses TRBV7-9 and TRBJ2-1; 10 bases fit TRBD1. V lost 7 bases, J lost 7 bases, and 10 bases stayed unmatched. The CDR3 has 15 amino acids. The germline V gene has CDR1 SEHNR and CDR2 FQNEAQ (reference sequence). CDR3 nucleotides: TGTGCCAGCATCCCGACGGGACAGGGGAAGAATGAGCAGTTCTTC. It encodes CASIPTGQGKNEQFF.

This clone was detected only a few times. J is TRBJ1-1 and V is TRBV6-6; D may be TRBD1 (6 bases). The germline V gene encodes CDR1 MNHNY and CDR2 SVGAGI (reference sequence). Trimming shortened V by 7 bases and J by 1 base, and 13 bases separated the two germline ends. This CDR3 has 14 amino acids. Written as DNA, the CDR3 is TGTGCCAGCAAAAACAGGGTAGGGAACACTGAAGCTTTCTTT. Its protein is CASKNRVGNTEAFF.

This clone is a singleton in its sample. The chain links TRBV5-6 to TRBJ1-2, with TRBD1 matching over 10 bases. Germline CDR1 SGHDT, CDR2 YYEEEE. This CDR3 has 16 residues. The trim removed 4 bases at V and 7 bases at J, leaving 13 bases unmatched. Written as DNA, the CDR3 is TGTGCCAGCAGCCAACGACAGGGGGCGCTTCGGGGTGGCTACACCTTC. It translates to CASSQRQGALRGGYTF.

The J gene is TRBJ1-5, the V gene TRBV4-3; 11 positions match TRBD1. This CDR3 region has 17 residues. V lost 4 bases to trimming and J lost 0 bases; unmatched junction nucleotides: 5. The germline gives CDR1 LGHNA, CDR2 YSLEER. CDR3: CASSPDRGLGSNQPQHF. The CDR3 DNA is TGCGCCAGCAGCCCGGACAGGGGGCTGGGTAGCAATCAGCCCCAGCATTTT.

V usage is TRBV20-1 and J usage is TRBJ2-1; no definite D call. The germline V gene encodes CDR1 DFQATT and CDR2 SNEGSKA (reference sequence). The CDR3 length is 11 residues. V lost 0 bases, J lost 9 bases, and 6 bases lay in between. This CDR3 is CSARDAVEQFF. CDR3 in DNA: TGCAGTGCTAGAGATGCGGTTGAGCAGTTCTTC.

The table lists this clone with a few counts. The chain combines TRBV29-1 with TRBJ2-5; no definite D call. This CDR3 contains 13 residues. Germline values: CDR1 SQVTM, CDR2 ANQGSEA. Trimming took 3 bases from V and 7 from J, leaving 15 bases between them. This chain's CDR3 is CSVEARWIGTQYF. The CDR3, as DNA: TGCAGCGTTGAGGCCCGTTGGATAGGGACCCAGTACTTC.

In this sample, this clone turned up a few times. This chain connects TRBV19 to TRBJ1-4; 7 bases agree with TRBD1. Trimming took 4 bases from V and 8 from J; bases not matched to a gene: 10. The length of the CDR3 is 15 residues. Germline assignment: CDR1 LNHDA and CDR2 SQIVND (reference sequence). CDR3 residues: CASSTRQGRSEKLFF. CDR3 sequence (DNA): TGTGCCAGTAGTACCCGACAGGGTCGTTCCGAAAAACTGTTTTTT.

The genes are TRBV7-7 and TRBJ2-5; no clear D. The V gene lost 5 bases and the J gene lost 4 bases, with 8 bases spanning the gap. The CDR3 is 12 residues long. Germline CDR1 SSHAT, CDR2 FNYEAQ (reference sequence). CDR3 region: CASSVQAETQYF. The CDR3 DNA sequence: TGTGCCAGCAGCGTCCAAGCAGAGACCCAGTACTTC.

Note on this clone: Other DNA sequences in this specimen translate into the identical CDR3. V gene TRBV5-6 combines with J gene TRBJ2-1; the D gene is possibly TRBD2 (5 bases). Deletions cut 3 bases from V and 10 bases from J, with 8 bases between. CDR1 is SGHDT, CDR2 YYEEEE, per germline. This CDR3 region has 11 residues. The CDR3 spells CASSSGGEQFF. The CDR3 nucleotides read TGTGCCAGCAGCTCTGGAGGAGAGCAGTTCTTC.

V gene TRBV7-9 combines with J gene TRBJ2-7; 7 bases agree with TRBD2. CDR1 is SEHNR, CDR2 FQNEAQ, per germline (reference sequence). V shed 3 bases, J shed 0 bases, and the junction held 2 bases outside the gene matches. CDR3 length: 14 amino acids. The CDR3 nucleotides are TGTGCCAGCAGCTTCGGGGGGAGCTCCTACGAGCAGTACGTC. As protein: CASSFGGSSYEQYV.

The chain uses TRBV7-8 and TRBJ2-1, with D perhaps matching TRBD1 or TRBD2 (6 bases each). Trimming removed 2 bases at V and 4 bases at J, with 18 bases between. This CDR3 region has 17 residues. Germline V gene data show CDR1 as SGHVS and CDR2 as FQNEAQ. The CDR3 spells CASSLRRTGRIYNEQFF. The CDR3 nucleotides are TGTGCCAGCAGCTTACGAAGAACAGGGAGGATTTACAATGAGCAGTTCTTC.

The chain joins TRBV4-2 to TRBJ1-1, with TRBD1 matching over 8 bases. The V segment lost 4 bases and the J segment 5 bases; nucleotides outside the gene matches: 6. The V gene's germline CDR1 is LGHNA and CDR2 YNFKEQ. The CDR3 covers 14 residues. This CDR3 is CASSLSDRETEAFF. In nucleotides, the CDR3 is TGTGCCAGCAGCCTCTCGGACAGGGAGACTGAAGCTTTCTTT.

The J gene is TRBJ2-3, the V gene TRBV7-8, with D perhaps being TRBD1 or TRBD2 (6 bases each). The V end lost 8 bases, the J end lost 4 bases, and 19 bases lay between the germline ends. This CDR3 region has 15 residues. Germline-derived CDR1 and CDR2 are SGHVS and FQNEAQ. The CDR3 loop reads CASGGLTGGADTQYF. CDR3 coding DNA: TGTGCCAGCGGGGGCTTAACCGGCGGGGCAGATACGCAGTATTTT.

In its sample, this clone was seen a few times. The chain couples TRBV5-1 to TRBJ2-1, with 15 bases lining up with TRBD2. V was clipped by 3 bases and J by 0 bases; unmatched bases: 10. Germline values: CDR1 SGHRS, CDR2 YFSETQ. CDR3 length: 20 amino acids. DNA of the CDR3: TGCGCCAGCAGCTCATTACCCGGACTAGCGGGGGGGTTCTCCTACAATGAGCAGTTCTTC. Protein sequence: CASSSLPGLAGGFSYNEQFF.

This clone occurred a few times. V usage is TRBV5-4 and J usage is TRBJ1-2; D call uncertain. CDR3 length: 14 residues. The germline CDR1 and CDR2 sequences are SGHNT and YYREEE (reference sequence). The germline V and J ends were trimmed by 4 bases and 8 bases, with 18 bases remaining between them. CDR3 sequence: CASSTLILEDGYTF. DNA for the CDR3: TGTGCCAGCAGCACCCTAATCCTGGAGGACGGCTACACCTTC.

The rearrangement uses TRBV6-6 and TRBJ2-1; TRBD2 might be the D (6 bases). The V end was cut by 7 bases, the J end by 4 bases, with 14 bases between. Germline V lookup: CDR1 MNHNY, CDR2 SVGAGI (reference sequence). This CDR3 is 14 amino acids long. The CDR3 DNA reads TGTGCCAGCATCCCGGGCGGGGAGTACAATGAGCAGTTCTTC. Translating it yields CASIPGGEYNEQFF.

V gene TRBV7-3 combines with J gene TRBJ2-5; D call uncertain. The CDR3 sequence is 12 residues long. The germline V and J ends were trimmed by 2 bases and 5 bases, with 6 bases remaining between them. In germline, CDR1 is SGHTA, CDR2 FQGTGA. CDR3 protein: CASSLLEETQYF. CDR3 DNA: TGTGCCAGCAGCTTACTGGAGGAGACCCAGTACTTC.

In nucleotides, the CDR3 is TGTGCCAGCAGCTCTAGGTCGGCGACCTACAATGAGCAGTTCTTC. As protein: CASSSRSATYNEQFF. J is TRBJ2-1 and V is TRBV7-6; no reliable D call. V lost 4 bases to trimming and J lost 2 bases, with 12 bases between them. This CDR3 has 15 residues. CDR1 SGHVS and CDR2 FNYEAQ come from the germline V gene.

This clone has more than one count but fewer than ten. The gene calls are TRBV18 and TRBJ1-5; TRBD1 agrees at 8 bases. Germline CDR1 is KGHSH and CDR2 is LQKENI. There are 15 residues in the CDR3. V dropped 2 bases and J dropped 6; count of bases not matched to a gene: 6. CDR3 nucleotides: TGTGCCAGCTCACCAAATCAGGGGGCCGGTCAGCCCCAGCATTTT. Translating it yields CASSPNQGAGQPQHF.